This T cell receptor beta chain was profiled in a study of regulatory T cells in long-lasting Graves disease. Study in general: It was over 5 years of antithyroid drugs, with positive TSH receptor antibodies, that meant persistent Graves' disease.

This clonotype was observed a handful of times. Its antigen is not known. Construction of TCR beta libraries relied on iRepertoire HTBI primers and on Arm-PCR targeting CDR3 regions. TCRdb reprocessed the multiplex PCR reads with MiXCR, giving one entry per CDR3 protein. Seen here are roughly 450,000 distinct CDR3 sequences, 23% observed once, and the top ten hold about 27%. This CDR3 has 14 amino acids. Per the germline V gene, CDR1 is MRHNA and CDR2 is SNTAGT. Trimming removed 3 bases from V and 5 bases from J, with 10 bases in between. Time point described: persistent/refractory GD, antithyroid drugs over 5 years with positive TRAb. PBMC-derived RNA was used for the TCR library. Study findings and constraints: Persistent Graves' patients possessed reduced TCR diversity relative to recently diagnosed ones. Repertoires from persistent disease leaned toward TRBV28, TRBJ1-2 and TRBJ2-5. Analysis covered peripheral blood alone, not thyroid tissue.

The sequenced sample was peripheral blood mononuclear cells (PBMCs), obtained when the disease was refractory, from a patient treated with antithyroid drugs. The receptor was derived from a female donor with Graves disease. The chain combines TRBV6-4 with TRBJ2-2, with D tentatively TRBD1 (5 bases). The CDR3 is CASSEFPGTGELFF. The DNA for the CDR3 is TGTGCCAGCAGTGAGTTTCCAGGGACCGGGGAGCTGTTTTTT.